This T cell receptor (beta chain) originates from a study of T cells of healthy individuals. This clonotype was counted once. Trimming cost V 7 bases and J 3 bases, with 15 bases left between them. Germline V gene data show CDR1 as MNHEY and CDR2 as SMNVEV (reference sequence). This CDR3 is 14 amino acids long. TCRdb re-analysed the 5' RACE reads in MiXCR, keeping a single row per CDR3 protein. The table records about 96,000 distinct CDR3 sequences, about 16% of them present only once. The V gene is TRBV27, the J gene TRBJ1-1; possibly TRBD1 for D (5 bases). The receptor was derived from a human donor in good health. CDR3 nucleotides: TGTGCCAGCAATTTTGTAGGGGTATACACTGAAGCTTTCTTT. It codes for CASNFVGVYTEAFF.